The 20 T cell receptor beta chains reported below all come from one sample, sequenced in a study of tumor-infiltrating lymphocytes in oesophageal squamous cell carcinoma. Each CDR3 protein gets one entry after TCRdb re-called the PCR reads with MiXCR. The sample holds 20,000 or so distinct CDR3 sequences, less than 45% seen once. Sequencing was performed on esophageal tumor tissue. The receptors shown here come from a male donor with esophageal squamous cell carcinoma.

Details on this clonotype: The junction departs from the called germline gene at one end, perhaps through a read error. This sequence joins TRBV6-1 and TRBJ2-3, with D possibly TRBD2 on 6 matching bases. This CDR3 is 13 amino acids long. In germline, CDR1 is MNHNS, CDR2 SASEGT. CDR3 DNA sequence: TGTGTCAGCAGGAGGGACCCCACAGATACGCAGTATTTT. Protein: CVSRRDPTDTQYF.

This clonotype was seen more than once but under ten times. A read error may explain this, as a much larger clone is one base away. The rearrangement uses TRBV7-9 and TRBJ2-5, with 12 bases that match TRBD2. Germline V gene data show CDR1 as SEHNR and CDR2 as FQNEAQ (reference sequence). V was clipped by 2 bases and J by 11 bases; unmatched bases: 21. This CDR3 is 19 amino acids long. This CDR3 reads CASSLYGLAGPEGGNEQYF. CDR3 nucleotides: TGTGCCAGCAGCTTATATGGACTAGCGGGACCCGAGGGAGGGAATGAGCAGTACTTC.

The gene calls are TRBV2 and TRBJ2-2; TRBD1 aligns across 8 bases. The CDR3 length is 16 residues. The ends lost 7 bases at V and 0 bases at J; junction bases unmatched: 7. Germline CDR1 and CDR2: SNHLY and FYNNEI. CDR3 amino acids: CASTRDRPANTGELFF. The CDR3 bases are TGTGCCAGCACCAGGGACAGGCCTGCGAACACCGGGGAGCTGTTTTTT.

The chain recombines TRBV7-2 with TRBJ2-3, with 10 bases lining up with TRBD1. The tail of the sequence fits TRBJ2-7 better, so the J call may be wrong. CDR1 and CDR2 (germline): SGHTA, FQGNSA. The CDR3 length is 15 residues. In DNA form, the CDR3 reads TGTGCCAGCAGCGTATGGACAGGGGGAACCTACGAGCAGTACTTC. This translates into CASSVWTGGTYEQYF.

This clonotype was observed a single time. This chain connects TRBV20-1 to TRBJ2-1; D is undetermined. Germline values: CDR1 DFQATT, CDR2 SNEGSKA (reference sequence). This CDR3 spans 12 amino acids. V lost 5 bases and J 3 bases, leaving 8 bases between the germline ends. The CDR3 sequence is CSAPTVYNEQFF. The CDR3, as DNA: TGCAGTGCTCCCACGGTCTACAATGAGCAGTTCTTC.

Only a few counts were recorded for this clonotype. The V call is TRBV6-1, the J call TRBJ2-3, with no clear D. The J call may be mistaken, given a closer DNA end match to TRBJ2-7. Germline V CDR1 and CDR2: MNHNS, SASEGT. This CDR3 comprises 10 residues. The DNA of the CDR3 is TGTGCCAGCGGAGACTACGAGCAGTACTTC. Its translation is CASGDYEQYF.

This clonotype was counted a few times. The rearrangement links TRBV7-8 to TRBJ2-5; the match to TRBD2 covers 7 bases. The J call is doubtful: the DNA matches TRBJ2-7 better. The V gene's germline CDR1 is SGHVS and CDR2 FQNEAQ. The length of the CDR3 is 14 residues. The CDR3 bases are TGTGCCAGCAGCTTAAAGCGGGATTCCTACGAGCAGTACTTC. This sequence encodes CASSLKRDSYEQYF.

The V call is TRBV6-1, the J call TRBJ1-2, with D possibly being TRBD2 (5 bases). The J call is in doubt because the DNA end fits TRBJ2-1 better. The germline CDR1 and CDR2 sequences are MNHNS and SASEGT. CDR3 length equals 15 residues. In nucleotides, the CDR3 is TGTGCCAGCAGTTTGGACTTTTCTCCCTACAATGAGCAGTTCTTC. Translated, it gives CASSLDFSPYNEQFF.

For this clonotype: A much larger clone differs by one base, so this may be a read error. The chain combines TRBV6-8 with TRBJ2-1, with a tentative D call TRBD2 (6 bases). CDR1 MNHGY and CDR2 SAAAGT come from the germline V gene. There are 12 residues in the CDR3. The CDR3 DNA sequence: TGTGTCAGCAGTGTGGGGGGTGGGGAGCAGTTCTTC. Protein product: CVSSVGGGEQFF.

This clonotype was observed once. The chain uses TRBV7-2 and TRBJ2-7; 10 nucleotides align to TRBD2. The CDR3 covers 16 residues. The V gene's germline CDR1 is SGHTA and CDR2 FQGNSA. V lost 0 bases to trimming and J lost 2 bases; unmatched junction nucleotides: 4. The CDR3 DNA is TGTGCCAGCAGCTTAGCCCGGACTAGCGGACCCTACGAGCAGTACTTC. As protein: CASSLARTSGPYEQYF.

At least ten counts were recorded for this clonotype. The chain recombines TRBV15 with TRBJ2-1; 7 nucleotides line up with TRBD2. The CDR3 covers 15 residues. V was pared by 1 base and J by 5 bases, with 5 bases of the junction left unmatched. Germline-derived CDR1 and CDR2 are LNHNV and YYDKDF (reference sequence). DNA for the CDR3: TGTGCCACCAGCAGAGGGGGGGAGGGCCACAATGAGCAGTTCTTC. It encodes CATSRGGEGHNEQFF.

This clonotype was recorded at least ten times. The chain links TRBV10-3 to TRBJ1-1, with 10 bases aligning to TRBD1. The CDR3 runs 15 residues. Unmatched junction bases numbered 10, after V lost 2 bases and J lost 10 bases. Germline V gene sequence: CDR1 ENHRY, CDR2 SYGVKD. The CDR3 bases are TGTGCCATCAGTGAGAGGGGACAGGGGACCTGGAGAGCTTTCTTT. Protein sequence: CAISERGQGTWRAFF.

This clonotype came up a few times. The V and J genes are TRBV7-2 and TRBJ2-1, with TRBD2 matching over 11 bases. The J call may be faulty, since TRBJ2-7 better matches the DNA end. There are 16 residues in the CDR3. CDR1 and CDR2 (germline): SGHTA, FQGNSA. The CDR3 DNA reads TGTGCCAGCCTGGGGGCAAGTACTAGCGGGAGTGGTGAGCAGTACTTC. Its protein is CASLGASTSGSGEQYF.

The chain couples TRBV28 to TRBJ2-7, with TRBD2 matching over 7 bases. This CDR3 spans 17 amino acids. Trimming cost V 4 bases and J 6 bases; bases outside gene matches: 18. Germline V gene data show CDR1 as MDHEN and CDR2 as SYDVKM. The CDR3 is CASSWPWAGETRGEQYF. The CDR3 DNA reads TGTGCCAGCAGTTGGCCGTGGGCGGGAGAGACTCGGGGCGAGCAGTACTTC.

The gene calls are TRBV28 and TRBJ2-7; 7 nucleotides agree with TRBD1. Germline V gene sequence: CDR1 MDHEN, CDR2 SYDVKM. The CDR3 has 15 amino acids. V gave up 5 bases and J gave up 0 bases; unmatched junction bases: 7. The CDR3 DNA follows: TGTGCCAGCAGTATCACGACAGGGAGCTCCTACGAGCAGTACTTC. It translates to CASSITTGSSYEQYF.

This clonotype appeared many times. The chain combines TRBV11-2 with TRBJ1-2; D gene ambiguous. This CDR3 is built from 15 residues. The V gene lost 2 bases and the J gene lost 3 bases, with 13 bases spanning the gap. CDR1 and CDR2 from the germline V gene are SGHAT and FQNNGV. CDR3 in amino acids: CASSLYGDSYYGYTF. CDR3 in DNA: TGTGCCAGCAGCTTATATGGGGATTCCTACTATGGCTACACCTTC.

The V and J genes are TRBV12-3 or TRBV12-4 and TRBJ1-5; no firm D call. The CDR3 covers 13 residues. Trimming cost V 2 bases and J 13 bases, with 15 bases left between them. CDR3 residues: CASSLPDPTGQHF. In nucleotides, the CDR3 is TGTGCCAGCAGTTTACCAGACCCCACGGGTCAGCATTTT.

This clonotype was recorded at least ten times. This chain joins TRBV27 and TRBJ2-4, with D perhaps given as TRBD1 or TRBD2 (5 bases each). The J call is doubtful: the DNA matches TRBJ2-7 better. The CDR3 is 12 amino acids. In germline, CDR1 is MNHEY, CDR2 SMNVEV (reference sequence). This CDR3 is CASQGDKNEQYF. The CDR3 nucleotides are TGTGCCAGCCAGGGAGATAAGAACGAGCAGTACTTC.

Ten or more counts support this clonotype. The chain is built from TRBV2 and TRBJ2-5; TRBD1 matches 8 bases. The CDR3 extends over 15 amino acids. The germline V gene has CDR1 SNHLY and CDR2 FYNNEI. With 4 bases clipped from V and 7 bases from J, the junction kept 11 bases outside the gene matches. CDR3 coding DNA: TGTGCCAGCAGTGGGCAGGACAGGGCCGTTGGGACCCAGTACTTC. Its protein is CASSGQDRAVGTQYF.

At least ten counts were recorded for this clonotype. This may be a read error, as it is one base from a much larger clone. The chain recombines TRBV7-8 with TRBJ2-1; unclear D gene. The J call may be mistaken, given a closer DNA end match to TRBJ2-7. The CDR3 contains 15 residues. Germline V gives CDR1 SGHVS, CDR2 FQNEAQ. CDR3 in DNA: TGTGCCAGCAGCTTAGAGTCGGCTTCCTACAATGAGCAGTACTTC. This encodes CASSLESASYNEQYF.